These 4 T cell receptor beta chains originate from one sample sequenced in a study of T cells in Graves' hyperthyroidism and ophthalmopathy. Amplified TCR beta CDR3 regions derived from RNA transcripts. TCR CDR3 underwent first-round RT-PCR with the HTBI primer set. TCRdb redid the calling of the multiplex PCR reads with MiXCR, one entry per CDR3 protein. The profile shows a few hundred thousand distinct CDR3 sequences, 40% to 55% of them singletons. Material: peripheral blood or thyroid tissue (not recorded which). All receptors come from a woman younger than 35 with Graves' hyperthyroidism.

Points on this clonotype: This may come from a read error, since a much larger clone is one base off. V usage is TRBV19 and J usage is TRBJ2-7; D gene ambiguous. Trimming removed 5 bases from V and 3 bases from J, with 11 bases in between. The CDR3 covers 13 residues. Germline CDR1 is LNHDA and CDR2 is SQIVND (reference sequence). The CDR3 here is CASSLGHLYEQYF. CDR3 sequence (DNA): TGTGCCAGTAGTCTCGGGCACCTCTACGAGCAGTACTTC.

In its sample, this clonotype was seen many times. The V gene is TRBV20-1, the J gene TRBJ2-2, with 9 bases aligning to TRBD1. V shed 3 bases, J shed 4 bases, and the junction held 6 bases outside the gene matches. CDR3 size: 15 residues. Germline V gene data show CDR1 as DFQATT and CDR2 as SNEGSKA (reference sequence). The DNA for the CDR3 is TGCAGTGCTAGTTTACAGGGGGCGCGCACCGGGGAGCTGTTTTTT. Its translation: CSASLQGARTGELFF.

This clonotype was seen ten or more times. The chain employs TRBV11-3 and TRBJ1-2; maybe TRBD1 (6 bases). V lost 0 bases and J lost 3, with 11 bases in between. Germline lookup yields CDR1 SGHNT and CDR2 YENEEA. CDR3 length equals 15 residues. The DNA for the CDR3 is TGTGCCAGCAGCTTAGAGCCCAAGGGGGACTATGGCTACACCTTC. This codes for CASSLEPKGDYGYTF.

The rearrangement joins TRBV15 to TRBJ2-6; no definite D call. V lost 5 bases and J lost 1, with 15 bases in between. Germline V gene data show CDR1 as LNHNV and CDR2 as YYDKDF (reference sequence). The CDR3 consists of 17 residues. Written as DNA, the CDR3 is TGTGCCACCAGCGTTGTTTCCATAGGTTCTGGGGCCAACGTCCTGACTTTC. This codes for CATSVVSIGSGANVLTF.